Presented here are 19 T cell receptor beta chains from one specimen sequenced in a study of shared clonotypes between healthy human individuals. Assay: immunoSEQ multiplex PCR; the TCRdb copy retains only in-frame clones and omits some. The sample yields over 850,000 clones, approximately 78% seen once. The source material was memory CD4+ T cells from PBMCs. Subset of the sample: CD45RA-negative fraction. These receptors all stem from a man aged 18 to 35 in good health. Some clones in this sample may be carry-over from other donors' samples.

V gene TRBV5-1 combines with J gene TRBJ1-2; no clear D gene. V gave up 0 bases and J gave up 8 bases, with 8 bases separating them. The CDR3 is made up of 12 amino acids. Germline V lookup: CDR1 SGHRS, CDR2 YFSETQ. CDR3 loop: CASSLDTSGYTF. The DNA of the CDR3 is TGCGCCAGCAGCTTGGACACCTCCGGCTACACCTTC.

Notes on this clone: Different DNA sequences within this sample yield the same CDR3. The rearrangement joins TRBV29-1 to TRBJ1-1, with 7 bases that match TRBD1. Germline assignment: CDR1 SQVTM and CDR2 ANQGSEA. V was pared by 7 bases and J by 0 bases, with 5 bases of the junction left unmatched. The CDR3 runs to 13 residues. The CDR3 is CSGRQGMNTEAFF. The DNA of the CDR3 is TGCAGCGGAAGACAGGGCATGAACACTGAAGCTTTCTTT.

V usage is TRBV11-3 and J usage is TRBJ1-1, with D unclear. Trimming took 5 bases from V and 3 from J, leaving 10 bases between them. This CDR3 contains 13 residues. The V gene's germline CDR1 is SGHNT and CDR2 YENEEA. In DNA form, the CDR3 reads TGTGCCAGCAGCGCTACTCAGGACACTGAAGCTTTCTTT. It specifies CASSATQDTEAFF.

The chain recombines TRBV9 with TRBJ1-1; D is uncertain. Germline V gives CDR1 SGDLS, CDR2 YYNGEE. This CDR3 is built from 16 residues. Trimming took off 0 bases at V and 3 bases at J, with 15 bases between the two ends. The CDR3 DNA reads as TGTGCCAGCAGCGTAGGGGGAGTCGGATTCGACACTGAAGCTTTCTTT. Its translation: CASSVGGVGFDTEAFF.

The chain links TRBV4-3 to TRBJ2-7; 8 nucleotides agree with TRBD2. V was clipped by 0 bases and J by 3 bases; unmatched bases: 7. The germline CDR1 and CDR2 sequences are LGHNA and YSLEER. The CDR3 length is 16 residues. The CDR3 region is CASSQDALAESYEQYF. DNA for the CDR3: TGCGCCAGCAGCCAAGATGCACTAGCGGAAAGCTACGAGCAGTACTTC.

The chain recombines TRBV2 with TRBJ2-7, with 11 bases matching TRBD2. Germline loops: CDR1 SNHLY, CDR2 FYNNEI. CDR3 length equals 15 residues. Trimming took 6 bases from V and 6 from J; bases not matched to a gene: 10. CDR3 sequence: CASSSASGRTGEQYF. CDR3 in DNA: TGTGCCAGCAGCTCCGCTAGCGGGAGGACTGGCGAGCAGTACTTC.

This clone was counted at least ten times. This sequence joins TRBV20-1 and TRBJ2-4; D gene unclear. V gave up 6 bases and J gave up 16 bases, with 16 bases separating them. The germline V gene has CDR1 DFQATT and CDR2 SNEGSKA (reference sequence). The CDR3 covers 10 residues. This chain's CDR3 is CSAGPGFPYF. CDR3 bases: TGCAGTGCCGGACCGGGCTTTCCCTACTTC.

This chain links TRBV28 with TRBJ2-7; D remains ambiguous. The CDR3 has 12 amino acids. Trimming pared 6 bases from V and 3 bases from J, leaving 9 bases between. Looked up from germline, CDR1 is MDHEN and CDR2 is SYDVKM. In DNA form, the CDR3 reads TGTGCCAGCAGCCGCAGCCACTACGAGCAGTACTTC. It specifies CASSRSHYEQYF. Looking up the rest from reference TRBV28 and TRBJ2-7 gives the full variable domain: DVKVTQSSRYLVKRTGEKVFLECVQDMDHENMFWYRQDPGLGLRLIYFSYDVKMKEKGDIPEGYSVSREKKERFSLILESASTNQTSMYLCASSRSHYEQYFGPGTRLTVT.

The table lists this clone with many counts. Other DNA sequences in this sample translate to the same CDR3. The V call is TRBV7-9, the J call TRBJ1-1, with D unclear. CDR3 length: 13 amino acids. Trimming removed 1 base from V and 1 base from J, with 4 bases in between. Germline V lookup: CDR1 SEHNR, CDR2 FQNEAQ (reference sequence). The CDR3 bases are TGTGCCAGCAGCTTAGGGGAGAACACTGAAGCTTTCTTT. Translation gives CASSLGENTEAFF. The whole variable domain, remainder taken from reference TRBV7-9 and TRBJ1-1, is DTGVSQNPRHKITKRGQNVTFRCDPISEHNRLYWYRQTLGQGPEFLTYFQNEAQLEKSRLLSDRFSAERPKGSFSTLEIQRTEQGDSAMYLCASSLGENTEAFFGQGTRLTVV.

J is TRBJ1-2 and V is TRBV5-1; D might be TRBD1 (6 bases). Trimming shortened V by 4 bases and J by 2 bases, and 12 bases separated the two germline ends. Germline V gene data show CDR1 as SGHRS and CDR2 as YFSETQ. CDR3 length equals 14 residues. The CDR3 nucleotides read TGCGCCAGCAGCGCAAGACAGGAGAACTATGGCTACACCTTC. Its translation is CASSARQENYGYTF.

This rearrangement joins TRBV28 to TRBJ2-1, with 7 bases lining up with TRBD2. The CDR3 is 16 residues long. V trimming: 5 bases; J trimming: 8 bases; junction bases outside the gene matches: 15. Per the germline V gene, CDR1 is MDHEN and CDR2 is SYDVKM. This chain's CDR3 is CASSDLYREEVDEQFF. In nucleotides, the CDR3 is TGTGCCAGCAGTGATCTTTACCGGGAGGAAGTTGATGAGCAGTTCTTC.

The rearrangement links TRBV2 to TRBJ2-5; the match to TRBD2 covers 9 bases. V lost 8 bases to trimming and J lost 1 base; unmatched junction nucleotides: 2. The CDR3 length is 13 residues. Germline CDR1 and CDR2: SNHLY and FYNNEI. In DNA, the CDR3 is TGTGCCAGCGGGACTAGCACCCAAGAGACCCAGTACTTC. The encoded protein is CASGTSTQETQYF. The variable domain in full, with the rest retrieved from reference TRBV2 and TRBJ2-5, is EPEVTQTPSHQVTQMGQEVILRCVPISNHLYFYWYRQILGQKVEFLVSFYNNEISEKSEIFDDQFSVERPDGSNFTLKIRSTKLEDSAMYFCASGTSTQETQYFGPGTRLLVL.

V and J are TRBV5-4 and TRBJ2-7; D might be TRBD1 (6 bases). Germline lookup yields CDR1 SGHNT and CDR2 YYREEE (reference sequence). V was clipped by 4 bases and J by 7 bases, with 18 bases between them. The CDR3 extends over 14 amino acids. The CDR3 reads CASSDWKGDGEQYF. For the CDR3, the DNA is TGTGCCAGCAGCGACTGGAAGGGGGACGGGGAGCAGTACTTC.

This clone was seen only once. This rearrangement joins TRBV10-3 to TRBJ2-3; 8 bases align to TRBD2. Per the germline V gene, CDR1 is ENHRY and CDR2 is SYGVKD. With V trimmed by 8 bases and J by 5 bases, 6 bases remained unmatched. This CDR3 contains 13 residues. The CDR3, as DNA: TGTGCCATCGGGGCCCGGGGGGGAGATACGCAGTATTTT. Its protein product is CAIGARGGDTQYF.

The chain combines TRBV2 with TRBJ1-3, with D possibly being TRBD1 (5 bases). There are 14 residues in the CDR3. Trimming took off 4 bases at V and 4 bases at J, with 11 bases between the two ends. Germline CDR1 reads SNHLY; CDR2 reads FYNNEI. The CDR3 protein is CASSVGAHGNTIYF. CDR3 DNA sequence: TGTGCCAGCAGTGTCGGGGCACACGGAAACACCATATATTTT.

The chain links TRBV29-1 to TRBJ1-1; D possibly corresponds to TRBD1 (6 bases). The CDR3 has 12 residues. With 6 bases removed from V and 8 bases from J, the gap between germline ends came to 16 bases. Germline assignment: CDR1 SQVTM and CDR2 ANQGSEA. The CDR3: CSVWFQGIEAFF. The CDR3 DNA sequence: TGCAGCGTCTGGTTCCAGGGGATAGAAGCTTTCTTT.

V usage is TRBV14 and J usage is TRBJ2-1; possibly TRBD2 for D (5 bases). V shed 2 bases and J shed 6 bases, with 14 bases lying between them. The germline V gene encodes CDR1 SGHDN and CDR2 FVKESK. This CDR3 spans 15 amino acids. The CDR3 protein is CASSQLAGQLNEQFF. The CDR3 DNA is TGTGCCAGCAGCCAACTCGCGGGCCAGCTCAATGAGCAGTTCTTC. Full variable domain (remainder filled in from reference TRBV14 and TRBJ2-1): EAGVTQFPSHSVIEKGQTVTLRCDPISGHDNLYWYRRVMGKEIKFLLHFVKESKQDESGMPNNRFLAERTGGTYSTLKVQPAELEDSGVYFCASSQLAGQLNEQFFGPGTRLTVL.

This clone was found once. This chain links TRBV28 with TRBJ1-4, with 9 bases lining up with TRBD1. The CDR3 loop spans 15 amino acids. In germline, CDR1 is MDHEN, CDR2 SYDVKM. The ends lost 4 bases at V and 7 bases at J; junction bases unmatched: 7. This chain's CDR3 is CASSSPGQGGEKLFF. The CDR3 region has the DNA TGTGCCAGCAGTTCCCCGGGACAGGGAGGTGAAAAACTGTTTTTT.

The V and J genes are TRBV9 and TRBJ2-7; 8 bases map to TRBD1. The CDR3 is 15 amino acids. V was pared by 0 bases and J by 6 bases, with 8 bases of the junction left unmatched. The germline V gene has CDR1 SGDLS and CDR2 YYNGEE. CDR3 in amino acids: CASSVAGGAAFEQYF. CDR3 sequence (DNA): TGTGCCAGCAGCGTAGCAGGGGGCGCGGCTTTCGAGCAGTACTTC.